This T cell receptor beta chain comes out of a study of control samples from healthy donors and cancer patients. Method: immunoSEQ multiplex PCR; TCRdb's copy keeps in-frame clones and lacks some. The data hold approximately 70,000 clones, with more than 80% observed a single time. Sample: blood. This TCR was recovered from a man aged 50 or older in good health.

The CDR3 is CASSAHDSAGSEKQYF. CDR3 DNA sequence: TGTGCCAGCAGCGCCCACGACTCAGCCGGGAGCGAGAAGCAGTACTTC. The chain joins TRBV9 to TRBJ2-7; tentatively, D is TRBD2 (6 bases). V gave up 3 bases and J gave up 8 bases, with 24 bases separating them. The CDR3 extends over 16 amino acids. Germline V CDR1 and CDR2: SGDLS, YYNGEE.